These 3 T cell receptor beta chains were all obtained from the same sample, sequenced in a study of shared clonotypes between healthy human individuals. Repertoires were generated with immunoSEQ multiplex PCR, while TCRdb's copy carries only in-frame clones and drops some. The sample records some 1 million clones, roughly 80% being singletons. Sample: memory CD4+ T cells sorted from blood. Subset in this sample: CD45RA-negative fraction. These receptors were obtained from a man between 18 and 35 years old in good health.

CDR3 residues: CASSSLLGGDEQFF. CDR3 bases: TGCGCCAGCAGCTCGCTACTAGGAGGCGATGAGCAGTTCTTC. The gene calls are TRBV5-1 and TRBJ2-1; D may be TRBD2 (5 bases). The germline gives CDR1 SGHRS, CDR2 YFSETQ. V was trimmed by 3 bases and J by 8 bases, leaving 15 bases between them. The CDR3 runs 14 residues. Complete variable domain (other parts from reference TRBV5-1 and TRBJ2-1): KAGVTQTPRYLIKTRGQQVTLSCSPISGHRSVSWYQQTPGQGLQFLFEYFSETQRNKGNFPGRFSGRQFSNSRSEMNVSTLELGDSALYLCASSSLLGGDEQFFGPGTRLTVL.

The J gene is TRBJ1-3, the V gene TRBV5-5, with D hard to call. CDR3 length: 14 residues. V dropped 3 bases and J dropped 4 bases, with 11 bases sitting between them. In germline, CDR1 is SGHKS, CDR2 YYEKEE (reference sequence). The CDR3 spells CASSSQESGNTIYF. The DNA of the CDR3 is TGTGCCAGCAGCTCCCAAGAATCAGGAAACACCATATATTTT.

V usage is TRBV6-1 and J usage is TRBJ2-7; 8 bases are shared with TRBD1. Germline V lookup: CDR1 MNHNS, CDR2 SASEGT. This CDR3 contains 13 residues. V lost 6 bases, J lost 5 bases, and 6 bases stayed unmatched. For the CDR3, the DNA is TGTGCCAGCAGACGGACAGGGAACCACGAGCAGTACTTC. Its protein product is CASRRTGNHEQYF.